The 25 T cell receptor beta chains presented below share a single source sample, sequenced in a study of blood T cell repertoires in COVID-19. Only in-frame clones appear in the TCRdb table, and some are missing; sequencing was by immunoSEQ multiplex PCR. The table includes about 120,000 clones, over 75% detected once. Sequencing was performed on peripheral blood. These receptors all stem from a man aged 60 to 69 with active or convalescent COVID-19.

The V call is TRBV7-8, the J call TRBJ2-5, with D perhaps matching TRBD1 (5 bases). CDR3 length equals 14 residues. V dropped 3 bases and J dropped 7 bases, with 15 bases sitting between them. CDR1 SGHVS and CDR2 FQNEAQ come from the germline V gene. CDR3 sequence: CASSLELTVPTQYF. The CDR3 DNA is TGTGCCAGCAGCTTGGAGTTGACAGTCCCGACCCAGTACTTC.

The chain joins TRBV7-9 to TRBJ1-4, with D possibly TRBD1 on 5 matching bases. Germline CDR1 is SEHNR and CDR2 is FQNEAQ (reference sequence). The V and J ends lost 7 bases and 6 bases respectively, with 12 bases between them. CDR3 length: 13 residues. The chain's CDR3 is CASNGGVDEKLFF. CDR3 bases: TGTGCCAGCAACGGAGGGGTGGATGAAAAACTGTTTTTT.

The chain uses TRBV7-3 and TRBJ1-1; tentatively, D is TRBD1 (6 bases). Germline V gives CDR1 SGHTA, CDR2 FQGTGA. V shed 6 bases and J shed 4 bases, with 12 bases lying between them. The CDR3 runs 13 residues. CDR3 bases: TGTGCCAGCAGTTCGGGACAACTCACTGAAGCTTTCTTT. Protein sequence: CASSSGQLTEAFF.

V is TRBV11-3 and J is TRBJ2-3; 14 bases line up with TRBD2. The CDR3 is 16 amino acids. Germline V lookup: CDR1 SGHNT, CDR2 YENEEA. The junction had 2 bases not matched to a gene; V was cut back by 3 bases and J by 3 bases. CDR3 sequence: CASSLGTSGRTDTQYF. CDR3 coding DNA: TGTGCCAGCAGCTTGGGGACTAGCGGGAGAACAGATACGCAGTATTTT.

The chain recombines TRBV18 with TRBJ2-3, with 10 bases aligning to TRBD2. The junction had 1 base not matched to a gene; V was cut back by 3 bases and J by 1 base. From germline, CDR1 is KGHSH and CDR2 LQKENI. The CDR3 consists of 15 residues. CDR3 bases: TGTGCCAGCTCACCTGGGACTAGCGGCACAGATACGCAGTATTTT. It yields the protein CASSPGTSGTDTQYF.

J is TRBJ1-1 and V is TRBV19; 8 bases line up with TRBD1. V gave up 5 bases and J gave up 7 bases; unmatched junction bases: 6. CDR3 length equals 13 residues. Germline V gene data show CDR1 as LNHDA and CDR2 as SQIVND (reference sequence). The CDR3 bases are TGTGCCAGTAGTCTGACAGGGGAAGGTGAAGCTTTCTTT. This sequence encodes CASSLTGEGEAFF.

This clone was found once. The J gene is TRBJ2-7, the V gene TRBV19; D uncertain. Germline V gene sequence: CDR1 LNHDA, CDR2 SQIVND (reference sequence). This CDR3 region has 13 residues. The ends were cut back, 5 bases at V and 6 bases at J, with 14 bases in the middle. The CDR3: CASSPAVWSEQYF. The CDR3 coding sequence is TGTGCCAGTAGTCCCGCAGTTTGGAGCGAGCAGTACTTC.

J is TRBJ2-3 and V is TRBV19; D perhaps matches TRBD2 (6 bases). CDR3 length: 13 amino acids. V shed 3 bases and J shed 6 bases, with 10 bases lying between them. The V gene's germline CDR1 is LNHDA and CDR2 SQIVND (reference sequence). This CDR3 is CASSITSLDTQYF. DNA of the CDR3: TGTGCCAGTAGTATCACTAGCTTGGATACGCAGTATTTT.

The CDR3 loop reads CASSTNPGEQYF. Here the CDR3 DNA reads TGTGCCAGCAGTACGAATCCGGGGGAGCAGTACTTC. The chain links TRBV12-3 or TRBV12-4 to TRBJ2-7; D may be TRBD2 (5 bases). The V end lost 5 bases, the J end lost 7 bases, and 12 bases lay between the germline ends. The CDR3 is made up of 12 amino acids.

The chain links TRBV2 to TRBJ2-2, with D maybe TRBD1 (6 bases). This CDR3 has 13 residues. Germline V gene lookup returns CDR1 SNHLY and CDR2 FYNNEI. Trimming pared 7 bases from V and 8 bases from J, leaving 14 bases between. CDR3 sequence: CASIRGWEGELFF. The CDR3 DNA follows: TGTGCCAGCATCAGGGGATGGGAGGGGGAGCTGTTTTTT.

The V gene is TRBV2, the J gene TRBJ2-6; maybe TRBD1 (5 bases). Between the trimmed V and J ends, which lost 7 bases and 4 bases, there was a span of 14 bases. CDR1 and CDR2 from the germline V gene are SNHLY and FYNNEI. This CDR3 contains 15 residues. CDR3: CASKTAPLGANVLTF. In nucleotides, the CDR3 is TGTGCCAGCAAGACAGCTCCTCTGGGGGCCAACGTCCTGACTTTC.

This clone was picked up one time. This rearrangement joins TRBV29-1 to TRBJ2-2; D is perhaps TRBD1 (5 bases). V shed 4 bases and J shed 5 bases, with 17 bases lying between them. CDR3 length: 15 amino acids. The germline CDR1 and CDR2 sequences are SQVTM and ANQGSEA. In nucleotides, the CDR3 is TGCAGCGTTGTTCAGGGATCGTTTAGGACCGGGGAGCTGTTTTTT. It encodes CSVVQGSFRTGELFF.

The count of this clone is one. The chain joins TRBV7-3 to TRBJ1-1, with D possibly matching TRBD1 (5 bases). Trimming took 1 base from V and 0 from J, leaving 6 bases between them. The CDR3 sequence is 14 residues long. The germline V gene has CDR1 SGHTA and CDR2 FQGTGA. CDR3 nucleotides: TGTGCCAGCAGCTTAAAGGGGATGAACACTGAAGCTTTCTTT. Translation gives CASSLKGMNTEAFF.

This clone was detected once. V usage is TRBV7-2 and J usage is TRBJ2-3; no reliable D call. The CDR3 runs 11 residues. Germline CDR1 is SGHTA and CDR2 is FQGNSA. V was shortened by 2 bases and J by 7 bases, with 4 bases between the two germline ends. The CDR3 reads CASSLINTQYF. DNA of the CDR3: TGTGCCAGCAGCTTAATTAATACGCAGTATTTT.

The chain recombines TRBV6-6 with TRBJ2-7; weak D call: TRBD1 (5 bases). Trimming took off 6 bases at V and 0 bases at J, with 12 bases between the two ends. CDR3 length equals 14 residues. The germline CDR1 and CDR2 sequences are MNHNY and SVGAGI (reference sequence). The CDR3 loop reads CASREGVSSYEQYF. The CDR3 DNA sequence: TGTGCCAGCAGAGAAGGGGTATCCTCCTACGAGCAGTACTTC.

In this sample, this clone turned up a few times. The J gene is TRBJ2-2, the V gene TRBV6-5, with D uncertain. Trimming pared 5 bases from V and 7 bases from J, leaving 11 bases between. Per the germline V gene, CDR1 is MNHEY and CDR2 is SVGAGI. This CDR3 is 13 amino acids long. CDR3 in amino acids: CASSLGWSGELFF. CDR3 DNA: TGTGCCAGCAGTCTTGGGTGGAGCGGGGAGCTGTTTTTT.

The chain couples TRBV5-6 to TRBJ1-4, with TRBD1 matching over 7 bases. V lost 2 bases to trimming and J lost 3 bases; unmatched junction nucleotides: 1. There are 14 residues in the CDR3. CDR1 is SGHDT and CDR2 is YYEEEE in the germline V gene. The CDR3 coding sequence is TGTGCCAGCAGCTTAGGACAGGCTAATGAAAAACTGTTTTTT. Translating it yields CASSLGQANEKLFF.

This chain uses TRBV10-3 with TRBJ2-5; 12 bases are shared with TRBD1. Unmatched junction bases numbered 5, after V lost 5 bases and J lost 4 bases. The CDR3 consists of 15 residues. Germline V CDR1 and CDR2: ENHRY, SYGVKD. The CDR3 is CAISRDRGLGETQYF. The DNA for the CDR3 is TGTGCCATCAGTAGGGACAGGGGGCTGGGAGAGACCCAGTACTTC.

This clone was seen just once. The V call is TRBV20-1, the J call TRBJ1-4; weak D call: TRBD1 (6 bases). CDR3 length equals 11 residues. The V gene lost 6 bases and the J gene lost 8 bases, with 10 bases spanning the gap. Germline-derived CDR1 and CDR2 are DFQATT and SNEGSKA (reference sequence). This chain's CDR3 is CSANDREKLFF. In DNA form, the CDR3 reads TGCAGTGCCAACGACAGGGAAAAACTGTTTTTT.

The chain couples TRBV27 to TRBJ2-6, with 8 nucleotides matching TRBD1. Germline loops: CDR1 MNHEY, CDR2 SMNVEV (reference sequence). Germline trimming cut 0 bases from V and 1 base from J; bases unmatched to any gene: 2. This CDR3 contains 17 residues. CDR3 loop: CASSLSGQGSGANVLTF. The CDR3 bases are TGTGCCAGCAGTTTATCAGGACAGGGATCTGGGGCCAACGTCCTGACTTTC.

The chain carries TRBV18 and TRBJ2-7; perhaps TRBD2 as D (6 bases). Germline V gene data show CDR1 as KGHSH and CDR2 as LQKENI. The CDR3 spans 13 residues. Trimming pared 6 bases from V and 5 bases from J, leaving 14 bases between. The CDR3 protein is CASSRGSSDEQYF. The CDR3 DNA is TGTGCCAGCTCGCGGGGCTCTTCCGACGAGCAGTACTTC.

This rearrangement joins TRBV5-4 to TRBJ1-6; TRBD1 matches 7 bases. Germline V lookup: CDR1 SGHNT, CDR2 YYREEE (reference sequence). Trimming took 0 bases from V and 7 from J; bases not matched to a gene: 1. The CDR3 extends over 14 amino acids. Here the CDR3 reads CASSLGTGNSPLHF. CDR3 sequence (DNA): TGTGCCAGCAGCTTGGGGACAGGCAATTCACCCCTCCACTTT. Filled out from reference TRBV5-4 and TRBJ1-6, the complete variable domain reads ETGVTQSPTHLIKTRGQQVTLRCSSQSGHNTVSWYQQALGQGPQFIFQYYREEENGRGNFPPRFSGLQFPNYSSELNVNALELDDSALYLCASSLGTGNSPLHFGNGTRLTVT.

The CDR3 loop reads CASRDSGQGVVDGYTF. In DNA, the CDR3 is TGCGCCAGCAGAGATTCCGGACAGGGCGTTGTTGACGGCTACACCTTC. The V gene is TRBV10-2, the J gene TRBJ1-2; 8 bases match TRBD1. The V gene end was trimmed by 6 bases and the J gene end by 8 bases; junction bases not matched to a gene: 17. The CDR3 extends over 16 amino acids. Germline loops: CDR1 WSHSY, CDR2 SAAADI.

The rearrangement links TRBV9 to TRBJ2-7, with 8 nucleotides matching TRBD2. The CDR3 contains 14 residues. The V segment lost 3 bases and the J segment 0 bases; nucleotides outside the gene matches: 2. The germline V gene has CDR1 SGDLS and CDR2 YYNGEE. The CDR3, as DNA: TGTGCCAGCAGCGAGCGGGAGTACTCCTACGAGCAGTACTTC. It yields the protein CASSEREYSYEQYF.

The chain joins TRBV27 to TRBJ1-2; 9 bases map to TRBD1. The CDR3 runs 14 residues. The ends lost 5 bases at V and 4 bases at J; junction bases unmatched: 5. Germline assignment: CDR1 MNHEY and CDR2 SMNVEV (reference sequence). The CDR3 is CASSPGQGFYGYTF. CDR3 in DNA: TGTGCCAGCAGTCCCGGACAGGGGTTCTATGGCTACACCTTC.